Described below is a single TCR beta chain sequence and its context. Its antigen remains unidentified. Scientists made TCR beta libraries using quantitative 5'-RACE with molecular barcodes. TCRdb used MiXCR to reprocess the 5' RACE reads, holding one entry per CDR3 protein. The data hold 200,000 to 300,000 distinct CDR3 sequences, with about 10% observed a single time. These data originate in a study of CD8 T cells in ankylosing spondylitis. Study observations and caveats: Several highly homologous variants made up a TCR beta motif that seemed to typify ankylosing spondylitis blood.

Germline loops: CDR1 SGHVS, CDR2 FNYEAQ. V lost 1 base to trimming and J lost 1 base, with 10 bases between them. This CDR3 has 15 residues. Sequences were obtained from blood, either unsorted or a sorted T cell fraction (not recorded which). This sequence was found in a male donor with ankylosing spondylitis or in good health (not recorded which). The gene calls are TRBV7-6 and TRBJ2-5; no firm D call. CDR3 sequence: CASSLEYRVQETQYF. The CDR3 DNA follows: TGTGCCAGCAGCTTAGAGTACAGAGTCCAAGAGACCCAGTACTTC.